A single sample gave rise to the 23 T cell receptor beta chains below, sequenced in a study of blood T cell repertoires in COVID-19. Sequencing used immunoSEQ multiplex PCR; TCRdb keeps in-frame clones, though not all of them. This sample has about 190,000 clones, with more than 60% found just once. Sequenced material: peripheral blood. These receptors all stem from a woman between 50 and 59 years old with acute or convalescent COVID-19.

The chain combines TRBV28 with TRBJ2-3; a possible D gene is TRBD2 (6 bases). Trimming took 6 bases from V and 2 from J, leaving 9 bases between them. The CDR3 is made up of 13 amino acids. In germline, CDR1 is MDHEN, CDR2 SYDVKM. The CDR3 DNA reads as TGTGCCAGCAGGCGGGACCACACAGATACGCAGTATTTT. The encoded protein is CASRRDHTDTQYF.

The gene calls are TRBV12-5 and TRBJ1-1; the D is unclear. The CDR3 covers 13 residues. Per germline, CDR1 LGHNT and CDR2 FRNRAP. V shed 2 bases and J shed 3 bases, with 7 bases lying between them. CDR3 in DNA: TGTGCTAGTGGTTTGCATGGAGACACTGAAGCTTTCTTT. This encodes CASGLHGDTEAFF. Full variable domain (outside the CDR3, taken from reference TRBV12-5 and TRBJ1-1): DARVTQTPRHKVTEMGQEVTMRCQPILGHNTVFWYRQTMMQGLELLAYFRNRAPLDDSGMPKDRFSAEMPDATLATLKIQPSEPRDSAVYFCASGLHGDTEAFFGQGTRLTVV.

This clone has a handful of counts. The chain joins TRBV27 to TRBJ1-5, with D perhaps TRBD1 (5 bases). With 6 bases removed from V and 4 bases from J, the gap between germline ends came to 13 bases. CDR1 and CDR2 (germline): MNHEY, SMNVEV (reference sequence). This CDR3 is 14 amino acids long. The CDR3 sequence: CASRALDRNQPQHF. The CDR3 region has the DNA TGTGCCAGCAGGGCTCTCGACAGAAATCAGCCCCAGCATTTT.

The chain uses TRBV5-6 and TRBJ2-7; D remains ambiguous. CDR1 and CDR2 (germline): SGHDT, YYEEEE. The CDR3 consists of 11 residues. V was clipped by 1 base and J by 7 bases, with 6 bases between them. The CDR3 nucleotides read TGTGCCAGCAGCTTGTTGAGGGAGCAGTACTTC. It specifies CASSLLREQYF.

This clone was detected only a few times. V gene TRBV21-1 combines with J gene TRBJ2-6; the table names TRBD1, a call not compared with the DNA. TRBV21-1 is a known pseudogene. The CDR3 sequence is 22 residues long. The CDR3 loop is CASSKENFGQGFLTSGANVLTF. The CDR3 DNA is TGTGCCAGCAGCAAAGAGAATTTCGGGCAGGGTTTTTTGACCTCTGGGGCCAACGTCCTGACTTTC.

This chain uses TRBV5-4 with TRBJ2-7; no clear D. Trimming stripped 1 base from V and 1 base from J, with 9 bases between. The CDR3 has 14 amino acids. CDR1 is SGHNT, CDR2 YYREEE, per germline (reference sequence). CDR3 sequence reads: CASSLMMTSYEQYF. The CDR3 nucleotides read TGTGCCAGCAGCTTGATGATGACTTCCTACGAGCAGTACTTC.

The chain links TRBV11-2 to TRBJ2-5; 7 bases agree with TRBD1. Trimming removed 5 bases from V and 7 bases from J; junction bases left unmatched: 10. Germline V lookup: CDR1 SGHAT, CDR2 FQNNGV. The CDR3 runs to 14 residues. Here the CDR3 DNA reads TGTGCCAGCAGCCGAACCGACAGGGCGTCGACCCAGTACTTC. It translates to CASSRTDRASTQYF.

The CDR3 is CAWREPGGPQHF. The CDR3 nucleotides read TGTGCCTGGAGAGAGCCCGGCGGGCCCCAGCATTTT. The V call is TRBV30, the J call TRBJ1-5; D gene unclear. This CDR3 is built from 12 residues. Germline V gene data show CDR1 as GTSNPN and CDR2 as SVGIG (reference sequence). Deletions cut 3 bases from V and 9 bases from J, with 12 bases between.

This chain links TRBV29-1 with TRBJ2-1; 8 bases agree with TRBD1. This CDR3 has 14 residues. V lost 4 bases to trimming and J lost 9 bases; unmatched junction nucleotides: 11. Germline CDR1 and CDR2: SQVTM and ANQGSEA. The CDR3 DNA follows: TGCAGCGTTGGAAAGCGGACAGGGTGGGGTGAGCAGTTCTTC. The encoded protein is CSVGKRTGWGEQFF.

This chain's CDR3 is CASSLGGLNEKLFF. As DNA, the CDR3 is TGTGCCAGCAGCTTGGGGGGGCTTAATGAAAAACTGTTTTTT. The rearrangement joins TRBV7-9 to TRBJ1-4; maybe TRBD1 (6 bases). The CDR3 consists of 14 residues. The germline V gene has CDR1 SEHNR and CDR2 FQNEAQ (reference sequence). Trimming took off 3 bases at V and 4 bases at J, with 9 bases between the two ends.

The chain has TRBV7-8 and TRBJ2-7; TRBD1 matches 9 bases. After removal of 3 bases from V and 5 bases from J, the junction contained 2 bases not matched to a gene. The length of the CDR3 is 13 residues. Germline CDR1 SGHVS, CDR2 FQNEAQ. CDR3 in amino acids: CASSLDRGHEQYF. The CDR3 DNA reads TGTGCCAGCAGCTTGGACAGGGGCCACGAGCAGTACTTC.

The chain is built from TRBV10-3 and TRBJ2-1, with D possibly being TRBD2 (6 bases). The V gene lost 7 bases and the J gene lost 5 bases, with 12 bases spanning the gap. Per the germline V gene, CDR1 is ENHRY and CDR2 is SYGVKD. This CDR3 region has 13 residues. CDR3 sequence: CAINGGKNNEQFF. CDR3 nucleotide sequence: TGTGCCATCAACGGCGGGAAGAACAATGAGCAGTTCTTC.

The rearrangement joins TRBV6-5 to TRBJ2-7; 12 positions match TRBD1. Germline V CDR1 and CDR2: MNHEY, SVGAGI. V dropped 8 bases and J dropped 4; count of bases not matched to a gene: 6. The length of the CDR3 is 14 residues. CDR3 in amino acids: CASGTGGKIYEQYF. In nucleotides, the CDR3 is TGTGCCAGCGGGACAGGGGGCAAAATTTACGAGCAGTACTTC.

The chain couples TRBV4-3 to TRBJ1-4; 7 nucleotides agree with TRBD1. Per germline, CDR1 LGHNA and CDR2 YSLEER. The trim removed 4 bases at V and 3 bases at J, leaving 11 bases unmatched. This CDR3 has 17 amino acids. The CDR3 DNA is TGCGCCAGCAGCCTAACAGGGGCGCGCCAGGCTAATGAAAAACTGTTTTTT. Its protein is CASSLTGARQANEKLFF.

The sample holds a few counts of this clone. The rearrangement uses TRBV28 and TRBJ2-7, with 11 positions matching TRBD1. The CDR3 is made up of 16 amino acids. Germline-derived CDR1 and CDR2 are MDHEN and SYDVKM. J lost 6 bases, V lost 3 bases, and 10 bases had no gene match. The CDR3 protein is CASSLGTGGSQGEQYF. DNA of the CDR3: TGTGCCAGCAGTTTGGGGACAGGGGGTTCTCAGGGCGAGCAGTACTTC.

This clone turned up a few times. The chain links TRBV5-1 to TRBJ2-7, with 12 bases aligning to TRBD2. The CDR3 loop spans 15 amino acids. The germline V gene has CDR1 SGHRS and CDR2 YFSETQ. Trimming removed 0 bases from V and 7 bases from J; junction bases left unmatched: 5. CDR3 DNA sequence: TGCGCCAGCAGCTTGGTAGCTAGCGGGAGGGAAGAGCAGTACTTC. The encoded protein is CASSLVASGREEQYF. The whole variable domain, remainder taken from reference TRBV5-1 and TRBJ2-7, is KAGVTQTPRYLIKTRGQQVTLSCSPISGHRSVSWYQQTPGQGLQFLFEYFSETQRNKGNFPGRFSGRQFSNSRSEMNVSTLELGDSALYLCASSLVASGREEQYFGPGTRLTVT.

The chain couples TRBV2 to TRBJ2-1; 10 bases are shared with TRBD2. J gave up 8 bases and V 7 bases, and 8 bases lay outside the gene matches. The germline V gene encodes CDR1 SNHLY and CDR2 FYNNEI. CDR3 length: 14 residues. This CDR3 is CASKEREGLHEQFF. CDR3 DNA sequence: TGTGCCAGCAAGGAGCGGGAGGGTTTACATGAGCAGTTCTTC.

V usage is TRBV5-4 and J usage is TRBJ1-6; maybe TRBD1 (6 bases). The ends were cut back, 0 bases at V and 8 bases at J, with 9 bases in the middle. Per the germline V gene, CDR1 is SGHNT and CDR2 is YYREEE (reference sequence). This CDR3 has 14 residues. The CDR3, as DNA: TGTGCCAGCAGCTTGGGACAGGCTTATTCACCCCTCCACTTT. Translation: CASSLGQAYSPLHF.

This chain uses TRBV28 with TRBJ2-7; D may be TRBD1 (5 bases). The V gene's germline CDR1 is MDHEN and CDR2 SYDVKM. The V gene lost 7 bases and the J gene lost 0 bases, with 16 bases spanning the gap. The CDR3 consists of 15 residues. The DNA for the CDR3 is TGTGCCAGCAAAGAAAAGGCAGACAGCTCCTACGAGCAGTACTTC. Protein: CASKEKADSSYEQYF.

The CDR3 reads CSASGTGVRAEAFF. CDR3 DNA sequence: TGCAGCGCCTCCGGGACAGGGGTTAGGGCTGAAGCTTTCTTT. The chain couples TRBV29-1 to TRBJ1-1; 10 nucleotides align to TRBD1. This CDR3 contains 14 residues. Per germline, CDR1 SQVTM and CDR2 ANQGSEA. V was clipped by 7 bases and J by 6 bases; unmatched bases: 11.

This sequence joins TRBV28 and TRBJ1-4; possible D gene TRBD1, 5 bases. V was cut by 3 bases and J by 6 bases, with 14 bases left in between. CDR1 and CDR2 from the germline V gene are MDHEN and SYDVKM. This CDR3 has 15 amino acids. The chain's CDR3 is CASSFQGSPDEKLFF. As DNA, the CDR3 is TGTGCCAGCAGTTTCCAGGGATCCCCGGATGAAAAACTGTTTTTT.

The chain links TRBV5-4 to TRBJ1-6; TRBD1 matches at 12 bases. Trimming removed 3 bases from V and 12 bases from J; junction bases left unmatched: 7. Germline assignment: CDR1 SGHNT and CDR2 YYREEE (reference sequence). The CDR3 is 15 amino acids. In DNA form, the CDR3 reads TGTGCCAGCAGCTCAGTCGGGACAGGGGGCCTACCCCTCCACTTT. Its translation: CASSSVGTGGLPLHF.

V is TRBV5-1 and J is TRBJ2-1; a possible D gene is TRBD2 (6 bases). V gave up 3 bases and J gave up 3 bases, with 13 bases separating them. Germline V gene sequence: CDR1 SGHRS, CDR2 YFSETQ. The CDR3 is 15 residues long. CDR3 loop: CASSSGGGNYNEQFF. The CDR3 DNA reads as TGCGCCAGCAGCTCCGGTGGAGGGAACTACAATGAGCAGTTCTTC. Complete variable domain (other parts from reference TRBV5-1 and TRBJ2-1): KAGVTQTPRYLIKTRGQQVTLSCSPISGHRSVSWYQQTPGQGLQFLFEYFSETQRNKGNFPGRFSGRQFSNSRSEMNVSTLELGDSALYLCASSSGGGNYNEQFFGPGTRLTVL.